The rows below give T cell receptor beta chains drawn from one sample of a study of T-cell reconstitution after alpha-beta-depleted transplantation in children. TCRdb processed the PCR reads anew with MiXCR; each CDR3 protein has one entry. In the table there are nearly 250,000 distinct CDR3 sequences, roughly 8.2% of which are singletons. The sequencing here drew on PBMCs, mostly from graft donor cells, taken 180 days after TCRalphabeta/CD19-depleted stem cell transplant. These receptors all come from a male patient aged 10-17 years who had a stem cell transplant for acute lymphoblastic leukemia, so the T cells may come from the graft donor. Both conserved end residues are part of each CDR3. A D gene is named only where the DNA matches it firmly. Clone sizes are given selectively: once, few, many, or a class where the clone is expanded.

clone_size | j_call | d_call | v_call | cdr3_length | cdr3_nt | cdr3_aa
many | TRBJ2-1 | TRBD2 | TRBV20-1 | 12 | TGCAGTGCTACCTTAGCGGGAGATGAGCAGTTCTTC | CSATLAGDEQFF
. | TRBJ2-5 | . | TRBV5-1 | 14 | TGCGCCAGCAGCCCCCATAGAGGCGGGGAGACCCAGTACTTC | CASSPHRGGETQYF
many | TRBJ2-7 | . | TRBV5-8 | 15 | TGTGCCAGCAGCTTGCCTAGGGAGGGACAAAACGAGCAGTACTTC | CASSLPREGQNEQYF
many | TRBJ2-3 | . | TRBV18 | 15 | TGTGCCAGCTCACCCGGGGTCGTACCCACAGATACGCAGTATTTT | CASSPGVVPTDTQYF
many | TRBJ2-1 | TRBD1 | TRBV20-1 | 14 | TGCAGTGCTAGGGACAGGGCATCGTACAATGAGCAGTTCTTC | CSARDRASYNEQFF
many | TRBJ2-3 | TRBD2 | TRBV10-3 | 14 | TGTGCCATCAAGACTAGCATTGGCACAGATACGCAGTATTTT | CAIKTSIGTDTQYF
many | TRBJ1-5 | . | TRBV28 | 15 | TGTGCCAGCAGGGGGACCTTCTATAGCAATCAGCCCCAGCATTTT | CASRGTFYSNQPQHF
few | TRBJ1-3 | . | TRBV7-8 | 15 | TGTGCCAGCAGCTTAGTGGCGTACTCTGGAAACACCATATATTTT | CASSLVAYSGNTIYF
many | TRBJ2-7 | TRBD2 | TRBV12-3/TRBV12-4 | 13 | TGTGCCAGCAGTGGACGGGACTACTACGAGCAGTACTTC | CASSGRDYYEQYF
many | TRBJ1-1 | . | TRBV7-2 | 12 | TGTGCCAGCAGCCCCCGGACAGAGGAAGCTTTCTTT | CASSPRTEEAFF
. | TRBJ2-3 | TRBD2 | TRBV6-5 | 15 | TGTGCCAGCAGTTACTTAGCGGGAGCACTAGATACGCAGTATTTT | CASSYLAGALDTQYF
. | TRBJ1-4 | . | TRBV12-3/TRBV12-4 | 15 | TGTGCCAGCTCCCCACCGGGACGGCGGACGGGTGGACTGTTTTTT | CASSPPGRRTGGLFF
many | TRBJ1-2 | TRBD1 | TRBV7-2 | 17 | TGTGCCAGCAGCTTAGGGCCCTTAAGACAGGGGAACTATGGCTACACCTTC | CASSLGPLRQGNYGYTF
many | TRBJ2-7 | TRBD2 | TRBV6-5 | 16 | TGTGCCAGCAGTCACCTCCCACTAGCGGAGGCCTACGAGCAGTACTTC | CASSHLPLAEAYEQYF
many | TRBJ1-1 | . | TRBV28 | 11 | TGTGCCAGCAGTTTAGCCAGGCGAGCTTTCTTT | CASSLARRAFF
many | TRBJ2-1 | TRBD1 | TRBV6-2/TRBV6-3 | 16 | TGTGCCAGCAGTTACCCCCTTCTGACAGGGAGCAATGAGCAGTTCTTC | CASSYPLLTGSNEQFF
few | TRBJ2-7 | TRBD2 | TRBV11-2 | 14 | TGTGCCAGCAGCCCTCGGGAGGCCTCCTACGAGCAGTACTTC | CASSPREASYEQYF
many | TRBJ2-3 | . | TRBV7-2 | 12 | TGTGCCAGCAGCTCCGCCGGGCGAACGCAGTATTTT | CASSSAGRTQYF
few | TRBJ2-1 | . | TRBV7-7 | 12 | TGTGCTAGCAGCCACGACGGGAATGAGCAGTTCTTC | CASSHDGNEQFF
many | TRBJ1-5 | . | TRBV5-6 | 13 | TGTGCCAGCAGCTTCAGCCCGACTCAGCCCCAGCATTTT | CASSFSPTQPQHF
many | TRBJ1-6 | . | TRBV5-6 | 17 | TGTGCCAGCAGCTTGATGGGGAGTGGGCCTTTTTATTCACCCCTCCACTTT | CASSLMGSGPFYSPLHF
many | TRBJ1-6 | . | TRBV20-1 | 16 | TGCAGTGCTAGGGACGGTCGGAGCTCCTATAATTCACCCCTCCACTTT | CSARDGRSSYNSPLHF
. | TRBJ2-1 | TRBD2 | TRBV12-3/TRBV12-4 | 20 | TGTGCCAGCTGTTTATCTACTGGGACTAGCCCCTGGGGCTCCTACAATGAGCAGTTCTTC | CASCLSTGTSPWGSYNEQFF
medium-sized | TRBJ2-1 | TRBD2 | TRBV5-1 | 13 | TGCGCCAGCAGCTCGTCCTTAGCGGGGCAGGAGTTCTTC | CASSSSLAGQEFF
many | TRBJ2-7 | TRBD2 | TRBV7-9 | 14 | TGTGCCAGCAGTGAGACTAGCGGGAGCTACGAGCAGTACTTC | CASSETSGSYEQYF
many | TRBJ2-6 | TRBD1 | TRBV27 | 14 | TGTGCCAGCAGTTTAAGGGACAGGTCCAACGTCCTGACTTTC | CASSLRDRSNVLTF
many | TRBJ2-7 | TRBD1 | TRBV15 | 15 | TGTGCCACCAGCAGATTGTCGACAGGGTCCGACGAGCAGTACTTC | CATSRLSTGSDEQYF
many | TRBJ1-5 | . | TRBV20-1 | 15 | TGCAGTGCCATTTTACGTGGGGGGGACTTTCAGCCCCAGCATTTT | CSAILRGGDFQPQHF